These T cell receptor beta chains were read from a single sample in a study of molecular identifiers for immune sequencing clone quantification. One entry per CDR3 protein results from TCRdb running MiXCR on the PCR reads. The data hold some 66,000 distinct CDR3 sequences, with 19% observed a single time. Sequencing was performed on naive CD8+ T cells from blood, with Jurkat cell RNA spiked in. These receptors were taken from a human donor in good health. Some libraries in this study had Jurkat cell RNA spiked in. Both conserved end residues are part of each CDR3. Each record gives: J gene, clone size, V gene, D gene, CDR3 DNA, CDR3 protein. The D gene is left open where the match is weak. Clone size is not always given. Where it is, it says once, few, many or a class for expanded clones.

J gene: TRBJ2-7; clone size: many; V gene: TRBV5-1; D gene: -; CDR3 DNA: TGCGCCAGCAGCCCAAAGATCCAGGCCTACTCCTACGAGCAGTACTTC; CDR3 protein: CASSPKIQAYSYEQYF
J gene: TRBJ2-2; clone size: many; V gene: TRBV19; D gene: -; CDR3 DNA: TGTGCCAGTAATTATTGGGGAGGATCCACCGGGGAGCTGTTTTTT; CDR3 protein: CASNYWGGSTGELFF
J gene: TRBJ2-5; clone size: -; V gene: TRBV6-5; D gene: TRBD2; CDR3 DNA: TGTGCCAGCAGTTACGCCTATGGCGGGAGCCCTCGAGAGACCCAGTACTTC; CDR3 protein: CASSYAYGGSPRETQYF
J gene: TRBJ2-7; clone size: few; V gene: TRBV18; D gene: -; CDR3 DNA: TGTGCCAGCTCACCCACAACAGGGATGTGGGAGCAGTACTTC; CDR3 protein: CASSPTTGMWEQYF
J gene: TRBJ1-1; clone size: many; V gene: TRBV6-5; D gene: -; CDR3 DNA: TGTGCCGCGGGCGAGGGGTACTTTAACACTGAAGCTTTCTTT; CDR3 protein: CAAGEGYFNTEAFF
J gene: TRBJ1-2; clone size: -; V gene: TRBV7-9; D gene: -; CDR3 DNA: TGTGCCAGCAGCTTATCCCGGGCCACTAGTTATGGCTACACCTTC; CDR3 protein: CASSLSRATSYGYTF
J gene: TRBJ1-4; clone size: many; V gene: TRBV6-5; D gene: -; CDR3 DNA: TGTGCCAGCAGTACAGGAGGAACTAATGAAAAACTGTTTTTT; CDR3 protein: CASSTGGTNEKLFF
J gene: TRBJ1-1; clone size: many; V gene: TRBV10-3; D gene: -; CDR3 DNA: TGTGCCATTCAGGGGTTGGGGAACACTGAAGCTTTCTTT; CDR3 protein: CAIQGLGNTEAFF
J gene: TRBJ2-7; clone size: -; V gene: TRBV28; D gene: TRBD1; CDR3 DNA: TGTGCCAGCAGTTTGATAGCAGGGGGCGCGTACGAGCAGTACTTC; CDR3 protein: CASSLIAGGAYEQYF
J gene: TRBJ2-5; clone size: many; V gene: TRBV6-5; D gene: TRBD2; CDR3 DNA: TGTGCCAGCAGGAACGGACTAGCCTTAATGCAGTACTTC; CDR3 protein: CASRNGLALMQYF
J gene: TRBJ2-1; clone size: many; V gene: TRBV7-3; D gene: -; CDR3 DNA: TGTGCCAGCAGCTTAAACTCTTTAAGAGGACAGACCGATGAGCAGTTCTTC; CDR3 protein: CASSLNSLRGQTDEQFF
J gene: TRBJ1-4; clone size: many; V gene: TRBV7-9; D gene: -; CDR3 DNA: TGTGCCAGCAGCTTAGGAACTAATGAAAAACTGTTTTTT; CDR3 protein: CASSLGTNEKLFF
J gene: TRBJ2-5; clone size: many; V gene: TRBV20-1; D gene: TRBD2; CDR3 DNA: TGCAGTTGCCCCGGACTAGCGGGAGGGTTGGTCGAGACCCAGTACTTC; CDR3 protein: CSCPGLAGGLVETQYF
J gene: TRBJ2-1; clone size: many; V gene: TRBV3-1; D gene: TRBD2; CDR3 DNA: TGTGCCAGCAGCCAAGTTGCCGGGACTAGCGTCTTTAGCTCCTACAATGAGCAGTTCTTC; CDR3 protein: CASSQVAGTSVFSSYNEQFF
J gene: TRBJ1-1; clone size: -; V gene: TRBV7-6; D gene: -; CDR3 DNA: TGTGCCAGCAGCCAGGGACGGCAAGCTTTCTTT; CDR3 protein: CASSQGRQAFF
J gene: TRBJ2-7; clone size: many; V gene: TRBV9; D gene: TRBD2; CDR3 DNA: TGTGCCAGCAGCCCGAGGGGTCCACTAGCGGGAGTCTCCGAGCAGTACTTC; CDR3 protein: CASSPRGPLAGVSEQYF
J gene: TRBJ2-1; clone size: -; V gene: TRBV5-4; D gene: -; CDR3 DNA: TGTGCCAGCAGCTTGACAGTACTGAAAAACAACAAGGAGCAGTTCTTC; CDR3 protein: CASSLTVLKNNKEQFF
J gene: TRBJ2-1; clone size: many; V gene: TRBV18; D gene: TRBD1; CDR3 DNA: TGTGCCAGCTCACCACCGGACAGGACCTATCTGAGTGAGCAGTTCTTC; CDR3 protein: CASSPPDRTYLSEQFF
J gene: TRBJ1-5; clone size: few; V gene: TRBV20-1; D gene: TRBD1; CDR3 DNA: TGCAGTGCTGGTAAGCAGGGGGCGATCAATCAGCCCCAGCATTTT; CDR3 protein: CSAGKQGAINQPQHF
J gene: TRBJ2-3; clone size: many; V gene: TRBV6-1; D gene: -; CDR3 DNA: TGTGCCAGCAGTGAAGGGTGGGGCACAGATACGCAGTATTTT; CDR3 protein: CASSEGWGTDTQYF
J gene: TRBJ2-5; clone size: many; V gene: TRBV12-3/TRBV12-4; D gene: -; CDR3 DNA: TGTGCCAGCACCGACAAACTAGGGGTAGAGACCCAGTACTTC; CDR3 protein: CASTDKLGVETQYF
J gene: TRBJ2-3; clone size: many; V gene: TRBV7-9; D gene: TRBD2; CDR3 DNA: TGTGCCAGCAGCTTAGGTATTGCGGGAGGGCTCGCAGATACGCAGTATTTT; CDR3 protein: CASSLGIAGGLADTQYF
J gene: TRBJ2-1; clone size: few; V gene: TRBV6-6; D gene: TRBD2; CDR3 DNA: TGTGCCAGCAGACTAGCGGGAGGGTCCTACAATGAGCAGTTCTTC; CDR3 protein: CASRLAGGSYNEQFF
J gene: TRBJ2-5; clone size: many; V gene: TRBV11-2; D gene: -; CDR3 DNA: TGTGCCAGCAGCTTAGAGGTTTGGGTGCCTCAAGAGACCCAGTACTTC; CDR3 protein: CASSLEVWVPQETQYF
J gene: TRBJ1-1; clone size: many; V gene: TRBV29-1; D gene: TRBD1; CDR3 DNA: TGCAGCGTTGAAGGTGGGACAGCGCTCCGAGCTTTCTTT; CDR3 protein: CSVEGGTALRAFF
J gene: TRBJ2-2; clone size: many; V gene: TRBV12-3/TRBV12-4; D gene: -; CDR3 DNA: TGTGCCAGCTCGATCGGGGGCACCACCGGGGAGCTGTTTTTT; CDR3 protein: CASSIGGTTGELFF
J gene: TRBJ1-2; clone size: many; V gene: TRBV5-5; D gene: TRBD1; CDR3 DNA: TGTGCCAGCAGCTTGGCGGTCGTGGGGACAGGAGGATCCTATGGCTACACCTTC; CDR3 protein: CASSLAVVGTGGSYGYTF
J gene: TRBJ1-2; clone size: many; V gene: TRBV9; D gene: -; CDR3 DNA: TGTGCCAGCAGCGTAGGGCAGGGCGACGGCTACACCTTC; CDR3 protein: CASSVGQGDGYTF
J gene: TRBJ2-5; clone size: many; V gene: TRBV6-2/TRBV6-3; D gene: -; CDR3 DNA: TGTGCCAGCAGTTACTCGAGTACCTGGAGCCAAGAGACCCAGTACTTC; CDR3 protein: CASSYSSTWSQETQYF
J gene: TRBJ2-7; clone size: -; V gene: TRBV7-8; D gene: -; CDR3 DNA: TGTGCCAGCAGCCTAACCCCAAACTACGAGCAGTACTTC; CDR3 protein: CASSLTPNYEQYF
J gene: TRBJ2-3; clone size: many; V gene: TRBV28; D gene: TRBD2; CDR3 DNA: TGTGCCAGCAGTTTAATGTCGTCTCTAGCGGGAGAAAATACGCAGTATTTT; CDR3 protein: CASSLMSSLAGENTQYF
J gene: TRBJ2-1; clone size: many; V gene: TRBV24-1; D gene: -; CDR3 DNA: TGTGCCACCAGTGATTTGCCAGGCAAACACTACAATGAGCAGTTCTTC; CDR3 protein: CATSDLPGKHYNEQFF
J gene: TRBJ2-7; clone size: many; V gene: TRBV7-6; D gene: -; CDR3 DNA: TGTGCCAGCAGCTTAGGCACGGGACCCCCCTGGAACGAGCAGTACTTC; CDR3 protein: CASSLGTGPPWNEQYF
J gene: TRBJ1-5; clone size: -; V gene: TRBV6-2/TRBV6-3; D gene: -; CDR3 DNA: TGTGCCAGCCAAGGCGGGAGGGCCGCAGATACGCAGCATTTT; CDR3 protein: CASQGGRAADTQHF
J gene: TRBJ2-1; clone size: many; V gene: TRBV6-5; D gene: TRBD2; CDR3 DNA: TGTGCCAGCAGTTACGTAGCGGGAGTGGATGAGCAGTTCTTC; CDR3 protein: CASSYVAGVDEQFF
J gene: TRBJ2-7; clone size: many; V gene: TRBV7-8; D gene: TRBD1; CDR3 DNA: TGTGCCAGCAGCGATCACAGGGGGCCCCGGTTTGAGCAGTACTTC; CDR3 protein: CASSDHRGPRFEQYF
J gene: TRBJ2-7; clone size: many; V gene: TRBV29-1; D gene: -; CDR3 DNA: TGCAGCGTTGTTTCGGGATTATACGAGCAGTACTTC; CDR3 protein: CSVVSGLYEQYF
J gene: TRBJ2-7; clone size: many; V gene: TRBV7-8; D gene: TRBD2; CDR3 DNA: TGTGCCAGCAGCCGCCATAGCGGGAGCTTCTACGAGCAGTACTTC; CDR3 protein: CASSRHSGSFYEQYF
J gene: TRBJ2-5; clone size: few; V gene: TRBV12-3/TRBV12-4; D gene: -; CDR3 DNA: TGTGCCAGCAGTTTAGTAAATGTTTGGAACAGGGAAGAGACCCAGTACTTC; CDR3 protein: CASSLVNVWNREETQYF
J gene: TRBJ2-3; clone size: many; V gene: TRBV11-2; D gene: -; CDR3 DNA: TGTGCCAGCAGCTTATACCAGCGCAGCACAGATACGCAGTATTTT; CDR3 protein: CASSLYQRSTDTQYF
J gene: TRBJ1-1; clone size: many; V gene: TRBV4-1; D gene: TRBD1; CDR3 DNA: TGCGCCAGCAGCCAACCAGACAGGGCCGACACTGAAGCTTTCTTT; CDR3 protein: CASSQPDRADTEAFF
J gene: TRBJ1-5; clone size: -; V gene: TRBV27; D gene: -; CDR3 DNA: TGTGCCAGCAGTCTAGCCCGGGGGGATCAGCCCCAGCATTTT; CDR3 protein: CASSLARGDQPQHF
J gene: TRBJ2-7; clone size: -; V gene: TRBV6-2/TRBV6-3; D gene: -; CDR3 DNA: TGTGCCAGCAGTTACTCGATCCTTTATCCGGGACGCGGCTCCTACGAGCAGTACTTC; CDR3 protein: CASSYSILYPGRGSYEQYF
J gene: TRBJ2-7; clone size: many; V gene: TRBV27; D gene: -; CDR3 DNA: TGTGCCAGCAGTTTTCTCGGAAGAGGGGGGGGCTACGAGCAGTACTTC; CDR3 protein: CASSFLGRGGGYEQYF
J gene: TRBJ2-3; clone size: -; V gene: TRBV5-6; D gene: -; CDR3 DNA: TGTGCCAGCAGCTTGGGTTGGGATACGCAGTATTTT; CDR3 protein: CASSLGWDTQYF
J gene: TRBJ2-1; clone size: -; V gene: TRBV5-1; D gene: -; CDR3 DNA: TGCGCCAGCAGACATTGGAGCGACTCCTACAATGAGCAGTTCTTC; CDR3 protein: CASRHWSDSYNEQFF
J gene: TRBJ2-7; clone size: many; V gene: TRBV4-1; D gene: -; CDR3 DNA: TGCGCCAGCAGCCAAGTGAGGGGCTACGAGCAGTACTTC; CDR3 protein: CASSQVRGYEQYF
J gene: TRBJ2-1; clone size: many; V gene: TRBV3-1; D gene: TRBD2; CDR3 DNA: TGTGCCAGCAGCCAAGATCTGGGACTAGCGGGAGATGAGCAGTTCTTC; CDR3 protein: CASSQDLGLAGDEQFF
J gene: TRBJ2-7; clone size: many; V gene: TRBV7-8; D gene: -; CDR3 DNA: TGTGCCAGCAGCTTCCTCCACCCCTCCTACGAGCAGTACTTC; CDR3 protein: CASSFLHPSYEQYF
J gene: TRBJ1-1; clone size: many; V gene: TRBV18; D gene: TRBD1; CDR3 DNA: TGTGCCAGCTCACCATCATCCGCGACAGGGACTGAAGCTTTCTTT; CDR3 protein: CASSPSSATGTEAFF
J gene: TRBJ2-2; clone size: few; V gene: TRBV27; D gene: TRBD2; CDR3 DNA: TGTGCCAGCAGTCTAATATTCCTAGCGGGAGGGGCCGGGGAGCTGTTTTTT; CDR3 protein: CASSLIFLAGGAGELFF
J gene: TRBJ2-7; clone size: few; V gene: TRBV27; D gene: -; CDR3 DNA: TGTGCCAGCAGTTTGGGAGAACCTCGGTACCACGAGCAGTACTTC; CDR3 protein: CASSLGEPRYHEQYF
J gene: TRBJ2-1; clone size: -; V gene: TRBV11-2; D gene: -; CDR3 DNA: TGTGCCAGCAGCTCACGCGGGCAATTGGACAATGAGCAGTTCTTC; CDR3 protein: CASSSRGQLDNEQFF
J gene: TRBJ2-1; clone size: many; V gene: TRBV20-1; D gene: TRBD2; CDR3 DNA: TGCAGTGCTACGGGACTAGCGGTATACAATGAGCAGTTCTTC; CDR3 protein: CSATGLAVYNEQFF
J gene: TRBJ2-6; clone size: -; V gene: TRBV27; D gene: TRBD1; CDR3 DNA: TGTGCCAGCACCGGGGGGACAGGGGACTCTGGGGCCAACGTCCTGACTTTC; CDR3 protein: CASTGGTGDSGANVLTF
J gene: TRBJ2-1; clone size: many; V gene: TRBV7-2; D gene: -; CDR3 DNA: TGTGCCAGCAGCCCCCTGGGCGGGCCTTACAATGAGCAGTTCTTC; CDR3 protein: CASSPLGGPYNEQFF
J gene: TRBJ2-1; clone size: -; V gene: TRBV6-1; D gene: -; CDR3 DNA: TGTGCCAGCAAGGGGGGTGGCCATGAGCAGTTCTTC; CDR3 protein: CASKGGGHEQFF
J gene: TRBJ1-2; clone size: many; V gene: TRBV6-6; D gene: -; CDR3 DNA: TGTGCCAGCAGTTACGAGAACAATAAAAACTATGGCTACACCTTC; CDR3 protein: CASSYENNKNYGYTF
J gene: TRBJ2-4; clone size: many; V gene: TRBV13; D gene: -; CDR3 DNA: TGTGCCAGCAGCCAGGGGTCGGAGGGATTGGGCATTCAGTACTTC; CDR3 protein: CASSQGSEGLGIQYF
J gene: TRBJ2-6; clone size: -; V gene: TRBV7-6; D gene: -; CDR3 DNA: TGTGCCAGCAGCTGGAGCTCTGGGGCCAACGTCCTGGCTTTC; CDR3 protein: CASSWSSGANVLAF